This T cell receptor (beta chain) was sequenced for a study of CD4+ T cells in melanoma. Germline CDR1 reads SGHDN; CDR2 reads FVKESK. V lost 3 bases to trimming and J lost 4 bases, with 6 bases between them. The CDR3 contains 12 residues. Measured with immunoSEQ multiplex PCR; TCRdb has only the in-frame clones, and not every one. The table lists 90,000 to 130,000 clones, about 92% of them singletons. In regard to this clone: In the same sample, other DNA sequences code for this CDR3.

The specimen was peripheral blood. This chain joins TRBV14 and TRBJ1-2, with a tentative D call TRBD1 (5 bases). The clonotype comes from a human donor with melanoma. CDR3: CASSQTAYGYTF. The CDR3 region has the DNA TGTGCCAGCAGCCAGACAGCCTATGGCTACACCTTC.